The rows below give T cell receptor beta chains drawn from one sample of a study of T-cell memory formation after mild COVID-19. TCRdb recomputed calls from the 5' RACE reads with MiXCR, one row per CDR3 protein. The table includes under 350,000 distinct CDR3 sequences, roughly 16% detected once. The sequenced material came from PBMCs or a T cell subset sorted from them (not recorded which). These receptors all come from a man younger than 35 who had mild COVID-19 (a few samples of this study predate the infection). Cell type and time point are not known. The CDR3 runs from the conserved cysteine through the conserved F or W. The D gene is left open where the match is weak. Clone sizes are given selectively: once, few, many, or a class where the clone is expanded.

>TRBV5-1|.|TRBJ1-2|.
TGCGCCAGCAGCTTGGGGGCGTCGGATGGCTACACCTTC
CASSLGASDGYTF
>TRBV12-3/TRBV12-4|.|TRBJ2-2|TRBD1
TGTGCCAGCAGTTTAGGGGATTACAGGGGATCGGACGGGGAGCTGTTTTTT
CASSLGDYRGSDGELFF
>TRBV2|few|TRBJ2-1|TRBD1
TGTGCCAGCATGGGGAGACAGGGGCCCCAGGTCTTC
CASMGRQGPQVF
>TRBV27|.|TRBJ1-1|.
TGTGCCAGCAAGCGGACGGGGAACACTGAAGCTTTCTTT
CASKRTGNTEAFF
>TRBV9|few|TRBJ2-2|.
TGTGCCAGCAGCGTAGATCCGGCAGGTACTCGGGAGCTGTTTTTT
CASSVDPAGTRELFF
>TRBV6-5|few|TRBJ1-5|TRBD1
TGTGCCAGCAGTTGGACAGGGTCAAGCAATCAGCCCCAGCATTTT
CASSWTGSSNQPQHF
>TRBV20-1|.|TRBJ2-3|.
TGCAGTGCTGAGGAGGGCGCCGCAGATACGCAGTATTTT
CSAEEGAADTQYF
>TRBV4-3|.|TRBJ2-5|.
TGCGCCAGCAGCCAAGATATATTCGAGACCCAGTACTTC
CASSQDIFETQYF
>TRBV6-5|many|TRBJ2-2|.
TGTGCCAGCCGAGGGCCAACCGGGGAGCTGTTTTTT
CASRGPTGELFF
>TRBV6-5|.|TRBJ1-3|.
TGTGCCAGCAGGTCCAGTGGAAACACCATATATTTT
CASRSSGNTIYF
>TRBV6-2/TRBV6-3|few|TRBJ2-2|TRBD2
TGTGCCAGCAGCTGGACTAGCGGGGGCCCCGGGGAGCTGTTTTTT
CASSWTSGGPGELFF
>TRBV6-2/TRBV6-3|few|TRBJ2-1|TRBD2
TGTGCCAGCGTTAGGCTCAGCGGGGGGGACAATGAGCAGTTCTTC
CASVRLSGGDNEQFF
>TRBV12-3/TRBV12-4|few|TRBJ1-2|.
TGTGCCAGCAGTCGAACAGGGTCAAGAGAAGGCTACACCTTC
CASSRTGSREGYTF
>TRBV7-2|many|TRBJ2-5|.
TGTGCCAGCAGCACGCGCCGGGACTTGAGGGTGGAGACCCAGTACTTC
CASSTRRDLRVETQYF
>TRBV7-9|.|TRBJ2-3|TRBD2
TGTGCCAGCAGTTCCGGGACTAGCGGACACACAGATACGCAGTATTTT
CASSSGTSGHTDTQYF
>TRBV4-3|.|TRBJ2-7|.
TGCGCCAGCAGCCAAGGCCCGGGGTCCTACGAGCAGTACTTC
CASSQGPGSYEQYF
>TRBV12-3/TRBV12-4|.|TRBJ2-1|.
TGTGCCAGCAGTCTGCTATCACCTAGAGGAGAGCAGTTCTTC
CASSLLSPRGEQFF
>TRBV7-2|few|TRBJ2-1|TRBD2
TGTGCCAGCAGCCGTTCTAGCGGGGGGCCCGATGAGCAGTTCTTC
CASSRSSGGPDEQFF
>TRBV18|.|TRBJ2-7|.
TGTGCCAGCGGGACAAGGGGGACCTACGAGCAGTACTTC
CASGTRGTYEQYF
>TRBV20-1|.|TRBJ2-5|.
TGCAGTGCCCCCGGGGATCTCCAAGAGACCCAGTACTTC
CSAPGDLQETQYF
>TRBV20-1|.|TRBJ1-5|.
TGCAGTGCTAACCTGCAGGGCCCCGGTCAGCCCCAGCATTTT
CSANLQGPGQPQHF
>TRBV7-3|few|TRBJ2-5|TRBD2
TGTGCCAGCAGCCGGTCGGGACTAGCGGAAGAGACCCAGTACTTC
CASSRSGLAEETQYF
>TRBV5-1|many|TRBJ2-2|.
TGCGCCAGCAGCTTGGATATACCCGGGGAGCTGTTTTTT
CASSLDIPGELFF
>TRBV3-1|few|TRBJ2-7|.
TGTGCCAGCAGCCAAGATATGAATGACAGGCGCGAGCAGTACTTC
CASSQDMNDRREQYF
>TRBV11-2|few|TRBJ2-2|TRBD2
TGTGCCAGCCGCGGACTAGCGGGGGGGACCACCGGGGAGCTGTTTTTT
CASRGLAGGTTGELFF
>TRBV10-3|few|TRBJ1-1|.
TGTGCCATCAGTGAGTCACCCCGAAGGGCCCTCGGCACTGAAGCTTTCTTT
CAISESPRRALGTEAFF
>TRBV7-6|.|TRBJ2-1|.
TGTGCCAGCACATGGTCGGGGGTCGGTGAGCAGTTCTTC
CASTWSGVGEQFF
>TRBV6-6|few|TRBJ2-4|TRBD2
TGTGCCGGAGGCGGGGGAATAGCCAAAAACATTCAGTACTTC
CAGGGGIAKNIQYF
>TRBV18|many|TRBJ2-5|TRBD2
TGTGCCAGCTCACCGAAGGCCTACGTGGTAGCGGGGAAAGAGACCCAGTACTTC
CASSPKAYVVAGKETQYF
>TRBV7-6|few|TRBJ2-5|.
TGTGCCAGCAGCTTAGGTCCGGGCAGGAGTGTCCAAGAGACCCAGTACTTC
CASSLGPGRSVQETQYF
>TRBV7-2|.|TRBJ2-1|TRBD1
TGTGCCAGCAGCTCGGACAGGGGAGAGGAGCAGTTCTTC
CASSSDRGEEQFF
>TRBV20-1|.|TRBJ2-1|.
TGCAGTTCAGTCTCCTACAATGAGCAGTTCTTC
CSSVSYNEQFF
>TRBV15|.|TRBJ1-2|.
TGTGCCACCAGCTTAGACTCGGACAGCCGAGCCTATGGCTACACCTTC
CATSLDSDSRAYGYTF
>TRBV11-3|.|TRBJ2-5|.
TGTGCCAGCAGCTCGACAGGGGGTTTGGTAGCGGGGGTTCAAGAGACCCAGTACTTC
CASSSTGGLVAGVQETQYF
>TRBV29-1|.|TRBJ1-4|.
TGCAGCGCCGCGTTGGACGGGGGTGAAAAACTGTTTTTT
CSAALDGGEKLFF
>TRBV5-1|.|TRBJ2-2|.
TGCGCCAGCAGCTTGGGCCTCACGGGGTACACCGGGGAGCTGTTTTTT
CASSLGLTGYTGELFF
>TRBV9|few|TRBJ2-5|TRBD2
TGTGCCAGCAGCGTGTCCGGGGGGACGAGCAATCAGTACTTC
CASSVSGGTSNQYF
>TRBV29-1|many|TRBJ2-7|.
TGCAGCGTCCGGAGTCGGTACGAGCAGTACTTC
CSVRSRYEQYF
>TRBV2|.|TRBJ2-7|TRBD1
TGTGCCAGCAAGCTACAGGGGGCCTTCTACGAGCAGTACTTC
CASKLQGAFYEQYF
>TRBV4-2|.|TRBJ1-2|.
TGTGCCAGCAGCCAAGACCGTCTTAACTATGGCTACACCTTC
CASSQDRLNYGYTF
>TRBV5-1|few|TRBJ2-5|TRBD2
TGCGCCAGCAGCTTGGTGCCAGCGGGGAACCAAGAGACCCAGTACTTC
CASSLVPAGNQETQYF
>TRBV12-3/TRBV12-4|few|TRBJ2-5|TRBD1
TGTGCCAGCAGGGCCCGGACAGGGGGCAGGTCAGAGACCCAGTACTTC
CASRARTGGRSETQYF
>TRBV20-1|.|TRBJ2-2|.
TGCAGTGCTAGAGATTTTAGGAACACCGGGGAGCTGTTTTTT
CSARDFRNTGELFF
>TRBV4-3|few|TRBJ2-5|TRBD1
TGCGCCAGCAGCCAGGAGCACAGGGGGCTGGAGACCCAGTACTTC
CASSQEHRGLETQYF